The 27 T cell receptor beta chains below all came from one sample that was sequenced in a study of cytomegalovirus exposure and HLA in healthy donors. This PCR relied on a set of 60 Vbeta primers and 13 Jbeta primers. The method was immunoSEQ multiplex PCR; TCRdb's version includes in-frame clones alone and lacks a portion of them. The table records approximately 190,000 clones, about 89% of them present only once. Specimen: PBMCs. These receptors originate from a man aged 25-45 years in good health and CMV-seronegative.

The chain carries TRBV14 and TRBJ2-2; TRBD1 agrees at 9 bases. Germline-derived CDR1 and CDR2 are SGHDN and FVKESK. CDR3 length: 16 amino acids. With V trimmed by 4 bases and J by 8 bases, 11 bases remained unmatched. CDR3 DNA: TGTGCCAGCAGCCGAGAAACTACAGGGGGCTCAGGGGAGCTGTTTTTT. It translates to CASSRETTGGSGELFF.

DNA for the CDR3: TGTGCCAGCAGTGACTCGCTCCAGGGGGCGAGTGACTACACCTTC. Its protein product is CASSDSLQGASDYTF. V gene TRBV6-4 combines with J gene TRBJ1-2, with TRBD1 matching 8 bases. V lost 0 bases, J lost 10 bases, and 10 bases stayed unmatched. The CDR3 totals 15 residues. The germline CDR1 and CDR2 sequences are MRHNA and SNTAGT.

This chain links TRBV4-2 with TRBJ1-6, with TRBD1 matching 8 bases. Trimming removed 3 bases from V and 5 bases from J; junction bases left unmatched: 12. The V gene's germline CDR1 is LGHNA and CDR2 YNFKEQ. This CDR3 spans 18 amino acids. The chain's CDR3 is CASSHHPVMDRDNSPLHF. CDR3 nucleotides: TGTGCCAGCAGCCACCACCCGGTCATGGACAGGGATAATTCACCCCTCCACTTT.

This chain uses TRBV10-3 with TRBJ2-7; TRBD2 matches 10 bases. The CDR3 has 19 amino acids. V lost 0 bases to trimming and J lost 1 base; unmatched junction nucleotides: 12. Germline V gene sequence: CDR1 ENHRY, CDR2 SYGVKD. CDR3 nucleotides: TGTGCCATCAGTGAGTCGCAAGCGGGGGGGCTGTATGGTTCCTACGAGCAGTACTTC. Encoded protein: CAISESQAGGLYGSYEQYF.

V and J are TRBV7-9 and TRBJ2-3; D is unclear. The CDR3 spans 14 residues. V was pared by 3 bases and J by 0 bases, with 7 bases between. Per germline, CDR1 SEHNR and CDR2 FQNEAQ (reference sequence). DNA for the CDR3: TGTGCCAGCAGCTTTAGTAGTAGCACAGATACGCAGTATTTT. It codes for CASSFSSSTDTQYF. Variable domain in full (rest from reference TRBV7-9 and TRBJ2-3): DTGVSQNPRHKITKRGQNVTFRCDPISEHNRLYWYRQTLGQGPEFLTYFQNEAQLEKSRLLSDRFSAERPKGSFSTLEIQRTEQGDSAMYLCASSFSSSTDTQYFGPGTRLTVL.

As DNA, the CDR3 is TGTGCCGCAACGGGGGATAGCAATCAGCCCCAGCATTTT. Protein: CAATGDSNQPQHF. V is TRBV10-3 and J is TRBJ1-5; D perhaps matches TRBD1 (5 bases). Trimming stripped 11 bases from V and 0 bases from J, with 11 bases between. CDR1 and CDR2 from the germline V gene are ENHRY and SYGVKD. CDR3 length: 13 amino acids.

The chain links TRBV5-1 to TRBJ2-7, with D possibly TRBD2 on 7 matching bases. Trimming took 6 bases from V and 4 from J, leaving 20 bases between them. The length of the CDR3 is 15 residues. The V gene's germline CDR1 is SGHRS and CDR2 YFSETQ. In DNA, the CDR3 is TGCGCCAGCACTCCCTCGGGGGGCACGTTATACGAGCAGTACTTC. Protein sequence: CASTPSGGTLYEQYF.

This clone was detected a few times. The chain employs TRBV6-5 and TRBJ1-1, with D unresolved. The CDR3 spans 13 residues. CDR1 is MNHEY and CDR2 is SVGAGI in the germline V gene. Trimming stripped 0 bases from V and 4 bases from J, with 6 bases between. CDR3: CASSYSMSTEAFF. The CDR3 DNA reads as TGTGCCAGCAGTTACTCTATGAGCACTGAAGCTTTCTTT.

The chain employs TRBV28 and TRBJ2-7, with D tentatively TRBD2 (7 bases). Germline-derived CDR1 and CDR2 are MDHEN and SYDVKM. V lost 5 bases and J lost 5, with 22 bases in between. This CDR3 is 16 amino acids long. The CDR3 sequence is CASSVSGARGFNEQYF. Here the CDR3 DNA reads TGTGCCAGCAGTGTGAGCGGGGCCAGGGGTTTCAACGAGCAGTACTTC.

The CDR3 DNA follows: TGCGCCAGCAGTGTAAGGGGTAACTATGGCTACACCTTC. Protein sequence: CASSVRGNYGYTF. The chain combines TRBV10-2 with TRBJ1-2, with D maybe TRBD1 (5 bases). The CDR3 totals 13 residues. From germline, CDR1 is WSHSY and CDR2 SAAADI. Trimming stripped 4 bases from V and 1 base from J, with 7 bases between.

For this clone: A junction end diverges from the germline sequence, so it may reflect a read error. Other DNA variants within this sample encode the same CDR3. The J gene is TRBJ2-2, the V gene TRBV7-7, with D possibly TRBD1 on 5 matching bases. CDR3 size: 16 residues. Germline values: CDR1 SSHAT, CDR2 FNYEAQ (reference sequence). CDR3 protein: CASSFHPTVNTGELFF. In DNA, the CDR3 is TGTGCTAGCAGCTTCCACCCGACAGTTAACACTGGGGAGCTGTTTTTT.

V usage is TRBV5-6 and J usage is TRBJ2-7; 10 bases are a match to TRBD1. V shed 4 bases, J shed 5 bases, and the junction held 15 bases outside the gene matches. This CDR3 is 17 amino acids long. From germline, CDR1 is SGHDT and CDR2 YYEEEE. The CDR3 DNA is TGTGCCAGCAGCGCACGCACCGGGACAGGGGTTGGGCACGAGCAGTACTTC. Amino acids: CASSARTGTGVGHEQYF.

V is TRBV28 and J is TRBJ2-1, with TRBD2 identical over 9 bases. The CDR3 loop spans 17 amino acids. The V and J ends lost 2 bases and 9 bases, in that order; junction bases with no gene match: 14. From germline, CDR1 is MDHEN and CDR2 SYDVKM. The CDR3 bases are TGTGCCAGCAGTTTACGCGGGGGGGCGGGAGAATTAGGTGAGCAGTTCTTC. It translates to CASSLRGGAGELGEQFF.

This rearrangement joins TRBV27 to TRBJ2-3, with D uncertain. The CDR3 extends over 11 amino acids. V was shortened by 5 bases and J by 8 bases, with 8 bases between the two germline ends. The germline V gene encodes CDR1 MNHEY and CDR2 SMNVEV (reference sequence). The CDR3 DNA sequence: TGTGCCAGCAGTGCCTCGGGTACGCAGTATTTT. The encoded protein is CASSASGTQYF.

V usage is TRBV5-1 and J usage is TRBJ1-1, with a weak D call TRBD1 (6 bases). Trimming left V 2 bases short and J 7 bases short, with 12 bases between. The germline CDR1 and CDR2 sequences are SGHRS and YFSETQ. This CDR3 has 13 residues. The CDR3 DNA follows: TGCGCCAGCAGCTTACAGGGCATTGGTGAAGCTTTCTTT. It specifies CASSLQGIGEAFF.

The V and J genes are TRBV6-6 and TRBJ1-3; the D is unclear. The germline V gene has CDR1 MNHNY and CDR2 SVGAGI (reference sequence). With 0 bases removed from V and 4 bases from J, the gap between germline ends came to 4 bases. The CDR3 runs 13 residues. This chain's CDR3 is CASSYSVGNTIYF. The CDR3 DNA reads as TGTGCCAGCAGTTACTCCGTCGGAAACACCATATATTTT.

About this clone: One junction end disagrees with the germline gene, perhaps due to a read error. CDR3 amino acids: CASSFQNSGANGLTF. Here the CDR3 DNA reads TGTGCCAGCAGCTTTCAAAATTCTGGGGCCAACGGCCTGACTTTC. The chain carries TRBV28 and TRBJ2-6; D perhaps matches TRBD1 (5 bases). Per the germline V gene, CDR1 is MDHEN and CDR2 is SYDVKM. The CDR3 length is 15 residues.

The J gene is TRBJ2-1, the V gene TRBV11-2, with TRBD1 matching 9 bases. With V trimmed by 5 bases and J by 15 bases, 11 bases remained unmatched. Per germline, CDR1 SGHAT and CDR2 FQNNGV. There are 13 residues in the CDR3. CDR3 DNA: TGTGCCAGCAGCCCGACGGGAGGACAGGGGACGTTCTTC. It is translated as CASSPTGGQGTFF.

V is TRBV2 and J is TRBJ1-5; TRBD1 matches 8 bases. Germline assignment: CDR1 SNHLY and CDR2 FYNNEI. V gave up 2 bases and J gave up 2 bases; unmatched junction bases: 5. The CDR3 length is 16 residues. The CDR3 coding sequence is TGTGCCAGCAGTGAATCTCAGGGGGCGGGCAATCAGCCCCAGCATTTT. This codes for CASSESQGAGNQPQHF.

With respect to this clone: Mismatch with germline at one junction end may stem from a read error. This chain uses TRBV6-5 with TRBJ2-6; weak D call: TRBD2 (6 bases). The V gene's germline CDR1 is MNHEY and CDR2 SVGAGI. The CDR3 runs 15 residues. The CDR3 here is CASSSGSSGANGLTF. For the CDR3, the DNA is TGTGCCAGCAGTTCCGGGAGCTCTGGGGCCAACGGCCTGACTTTC.

This chain joins TRBV19 and TRBJ2-5; D is perhaps TRBD1 (5 bases). The DNA end lines up better with TRBJ2-7; the J call may be wrong. CDR3 length: 16 residues. From germline, CDR1 is LNHDA and CDR2 SQIVND (reference sequence). CDR3 residues: CASSIGGGGPIYEQYF. The CDR3 DNA follows: TGTGCCAGTAGTATAGGGGGCGGCGGCCCTATCTACGAGCAGTACTTC.

The chain is built from TRBV7-2 and TRBJ2-3, with TRBD1 matching over 8 bases. CDR1 is SGHTA and CDR2 is FQGNSA in the germline V gene. The CDR3 consists of 15 residues. The junction had 5 bases not matched to a gene; V was cut back by 1 base and J by 5 bases. The CDR3 DNA is TGTGCCAGCAGCTTAGGCAGGGGGCGTGGAGATACGCAGTATTTT. Translating gives CASSLGRGRGDTQYF.

The chain couples TRBV4-1 to TRBJ2-1; D remains ambiguous. This CDR3 has 11 amino acids. The V and J ends lost 5 bases and 9 bases respectively, with 8 bases between them. Germline V gives CDR1 MGHRA, CDR2 YSYEKL. The CDR3 region has the DNA TGCGCCAGCAGCATCAGTGGTGAGCAGTTCTTC. The encoded protein is CASSISGEQFF.

The chain couples TRBV6-1 to TRBJ2-4, with a possible D match to TRBD1 (5 bases). The CDR3 consists of 15 residues. Trimming stripped 1 base from V and 3 bases from J, with 10 bases between. CDR1 and CDR2 from the germline V gene are MNHNS and SASEGT. The CDR3 coding sequence is TGTGCCAGCAGTGAAGGGGGCTTGGGCAAAAACATTCAGTACTTC. Translation: CASSEGGLGKNIQYF.

The chain employs TRBV9 and TRBJ1-3; the D gene is possibly TRBD1 (5 bases). V lost 0 bases to trimming and J lost 1 base, with 11 bases between them. The CDR3 sequence is 16 residues long. Germline V gene data show CDR1 as SGDLS and CDR2 as YYNGEE. The CDR3 DNA reads as TGTGCCAGCAGCGTAGGGGCCAGGGATTCTGGAAACACCATATATTTT. Protein sequence: CASSVGARDSGNTIYF.

The chain combines TRBV6-6 with TRBJ1-5; 11 bases line up with TRBD1. Germline V gives CDR1 MNHNY, CDR2 SVGAGI (reference sequence). With 8 bases clipped from V and 1 base from J, the junction kept 7 bases outside the gene matches. The CDR3 is 16 amino acids. As DNA, the CDR3 is TGTGCCAGCGTGGACAGGGGGCAAGGGAGCAATCAGCCCCAGCATTTT. Translating it yields CASVDRGQGSNQPQHF.

V is TRBV7-8 and J is TRBJ2-7; TRBD1 aligns across 9 bases. CDR1 and CDR2 (germline): SGHVS, FQNEAQ. The CDR3 is 13 amino acids. J gave up 6 bases and V 8 bases, and 8 bases lay outside the gene matches. CDR3: CASLGTGLGEQYF. The CDR3 bases are TGTGCCAGCTTAGGGACAGGGCTGGGCGAGCAGTACTTC.